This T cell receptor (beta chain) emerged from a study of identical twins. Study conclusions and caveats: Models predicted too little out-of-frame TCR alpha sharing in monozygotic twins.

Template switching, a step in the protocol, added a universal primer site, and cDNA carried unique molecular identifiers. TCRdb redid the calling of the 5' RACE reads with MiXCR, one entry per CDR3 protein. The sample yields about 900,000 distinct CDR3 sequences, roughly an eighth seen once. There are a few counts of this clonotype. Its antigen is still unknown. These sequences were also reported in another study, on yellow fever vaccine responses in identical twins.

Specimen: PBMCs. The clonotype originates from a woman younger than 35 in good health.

CDR3 nucleotides: TGCAGTGCTAGAGGTGCGGGAGATACGCAGTATTTT. Its protein product is CSARGAGDTQYF. The rearrangement joins TRBV20-1 to TRBJ2-3, with D maybe TRBD2 (5 bases). Germline V CDR1 and CDR2: DFQATT, SNEGSKA (reference sequence). V was pared by 1 base and J by 5 bases, with 7 bases between. This CDR3 comprises 12 residues.